Shown below are 18 T cell receptor beta chains from a single sample sequenced in a study of shared clonotypes between healthy human individuals (dated by TCRdb to about 2020). The library was prepared using the immunoSEQ multiplex PCR assay. The clones in this table, taken by TCRdb from immuneACCESS, are in-frame only. Not every clone is retained; where verified, under half of the shortfall comes from an unresolved V gene, and the cause of the rest is unknown. The table for this sample lists more than 2 million clones; 85% to 95% of them were counted only once. The ten largest clonotypes hold under 0.15% of the sample. Sequencing was performed on naive CD4+ T cells sorted from blood. In light of the paper, this sample's cell subset or site label describes: CD45RA+ positively selected. The receptors were sampled from a young man in good health.

The chain is built from TRBV18 and TRBJ2-3; possibly TRBD2 for D (6 bases). Between the trimmed V and J ends, which lost 3 bases and 3 bases, there was a span of 13 bases. The CDR3 sequence is 15 residues long. Germline V gives CDR1 KGHSH, CDR2 LQKENI. The CDR3 DNA is TGTGCCAGCTCACCCCCGGGACTTTCGACAGATACGCAGTATTTT. Translated, it gives CASSPPGLSTDTQYF.

In the case of this clone: This CDR3 is also generated by other DNA sequences in the sample. The rearrangement uses TRBV6-1 and TRBJ1-1; weak D call: TRBD1 (5 bases). The length of the CDR3 is 13 residues. Germline-derived CDR1 and CDR2 are MNHNS and SASEGT. Trimming pared 1 base from V and 4 bases from J, leaving 7 bases between. The CDR3 is CASSEVGGTEAFF. The CDR3 nucleotides are TGTGCCAGCAGTGAAGTGGGGGGCACTGAAGCTTTCTTT.

The rearrangement links TRBV5-8 to TRBJ1-5, with D maybe TRBD1 (6 bases). V was clipped by 0 bases and J by 0 bases, with 10 bases between them. The CDR3 loop spans 16 amino acids. Germline-derived CDR1 and CDR2 are SGHTS and YDEGEE. The CDR3 sequence is CASSLARGYSNQPQHF. The CDR3 coding sequence is TGTGCCAGCAGCTTGGCCAGGGGATATAGCAATCAGCCCCAGCATTTT.

The chain couples TRBV5-6 to TRBJ2-1; weak D call: TRBD2 (7 bases). V lost 2 bases to trimming and J lost 9 bases, with 12 bases between them. CDR1 and CDR2 (germline): SGHDT, YYEEEE. The CDR3 runs to 13 residues. For the CDR3, the DNA is TGTGCCAGCAGCTTACCGGGGGGCACTGAGCAGTTCTTC. It encodes CASSLPGGTEQFF.

The genes are TRBV28 and TRBJ1-4, with D tentatively TRBD1 (6 bases). CDR1 is MDHEN, CDR2 SYDVKM, per germline. The V gene lost 2 bases and the J gene lost 3 bases, with 10 bases spanning the gap. The CDR3 contains 15 residues. The CDR3 DNA follows: TGTGCCAGCAGTTTACTCGCAGGGGCTAATGAAAAACTGTTTTTT. Amino acids: CASSLLAGANEKLFF.

V and J are TRBV13 and TRBJ1-1; no reliable D call. CDR1 is PRHDT, CDR2 FYEKMQ, per germline (reference sequence). Trimming took 5 bases from V and 1 from J, leaving 14 bases between them. The CDR3 has 15 residues. The CDR3 loop reads CASSPLGRKNTEAFF. As DNA, the CDR3 is TGTGCCAGCAGCCCCCTTGGACGGAAGAACACTGAAGCTTTCTTT. Drawing the rest from reference TRBV13 and TRBJ1-1, the complete variable domain is AAGVIQSPRHLIKEKRETATLKCYPIPRHDTVYWYQQGPGQDPQFLISFYEKMQSDKGSIPDRFSAQQFSDYHSELNMSSLELGDSALYFCASSPLGRKNTEAFFGQGTRLTVV.

The J gene is TRBJ2-5, the V gene TRBV6-1; D is undetermined. Germline lookup yields CDR1 MNHNS and CDR2 SASEGT. Trimming cost V 2 bases and J 1 base, with 5 bases left between them. This CDR3 has 13 amino acids. The CDR3 loop is CASSESSQETQYF. CDR3 DNA sequence: TGTGCCAGCAGTGAATCCAGCCAAGAGACCCAGTACTTC.

The table lists this clone with a count of one. CDR3 sequence (DNA): TGTGCCAGCAGCTTAAGATTAGCGAACACTGAAGCTTTCTTT. Translating it yields CASSLRLANTEAFF. The rearrangement links TRBV7-8 to TRBJ1-1; D unclear. Trimming removed 2 bases from V and 1 base from J, with 8 bases in between. Per germline, CDR1 SGHVS and CDR2 FQNEAQ. CDR3 length: 14 amino acids.

CDR3 in amino acids: CASSVGSASGNTIYF. CDR3 in DNA: TGCGCCAGCAGTGTCGGTTCAGCCTCTGGAAACACCATATATTTT. The chain links TRBV5-1 to TRBJ1-3; D unresolved. CDR1 and CDR2 from the germline V gene are SGHRS and YFSETQ. The CDR3 sequence is 15 residues long. Between the trimmed V and J ends, which lost 5 bases and 0 bases, there was a span of 12 bases.

Points on this clone: Other DNA sequences of this sample code for an identical CDR3. The CDR3 sequence is CASSPSGYTEAFF. In DNA form, the CDR3 reads TGTGCCAGCTCACCATCTGGGTACACTGAAGCTTTCTTT. The V call is TRBV18, the J call TRBJ1-1; D gene ambiguous. Germline V gene sequence: CDR1 KGHSH, CDR2 LQKENI. The CDR3 has 13 amino acids. The germline V and J ends were trimmed by 2 bases and 3 bases, with 7 bases remaining between them.

The chain recombines TRBV7-8 with TRBJ2-7, with 7 bases lining up with TRBD1. The CDR3 has 13 amino acids. V shed 5 bases, J shed 9 bases, and the junction held 10 bases outside the gene matches. The germline gives CDR1 SGHVS, CDR2 FQNEAQ. CDR3 nucleotides: TGTGCCAGCAGCCTGCAAGAGGGGGCCGGGCAGTACTTC. Translated: CASSLQEGAGQYF.

The V gene is TRBV6-6, the J gene TRBJ1-2; 10 bases match TRBD1. Germline V gene sequence: CDR1 MNHNY, CDR2 SVGAGI (reference sequence). The CDR3 has 15 residues. The V gene end was trimmed by 2 bases and the J gene end by 2 bases; junction bases not matched to a gene: 2. CDR3 sequence reads: CASSYRDRGNYGYTF. CDR3 nucleotide sequence: TGTGCCAGCAGTTACAGGGACAGGGGCAACTATGGCTACACCTTC.

This rearrangement joins TRBV11-2 to TRBJ2-1, with D maybe TRBD2 (6 bases). The length of the CDR3 is 15 residues. The germline V and J ends were trimmed by 6 bases and 1 base, with 13 bases remaining between them. Germline V lookup: CDR1 SGHAT, CDR2 FQNNGV. For the CDR3, the DNA is TGTGCCAGCAGAGCCGGGACTCCTTCCTACAATGAGCAGTTCTTC. Its translation: CASRAGTPSYNEQFF.

The chain uses TRBV6-6 and TRBJ2-2; 7 bases match TRBD2. Germline loops: CDR1 MNHNY, CDR2 SVGAGI (reference sequence). The CDR3 has 16 residues. J gave up 5 bases and V 2 bases, and 8 bases lay outside the gene matches. CDR3 DNA sequence: TGTGCCAGCAGTTACCGACTAGCCCCGGGGACCGGGGAGCTGTTTTTT. It codes for CASSYRLAPGTGELFF.

The rearrangement uses TRBV7-9 and TRBJ2-2; 8 bases are shared with TRBD2. This CDR3 contains 12 residues. Germline CDR1 SEHNR, CDR2 FQNEAQ (reference sequence). V lost 9 bases and J lost 7; bases outside the gene matches: 4. CDR3 in amino acids: CARAGAGGELFF. The CDR3 coding sequence is TGTGCCAGAGCGGGAGCGGGCGGGGAGCTGTTTTTT.

The genes are TRBV14 and TRBJ2-7; D is perhaps TRBD2 (6 bases). Trimming pared 0 bases from V and 5 bases from J, leaving 17 bases between. Germline CDR1 is SGHDN and CDR2 is FVKESK. This CDR3 is 16 amino acids long. This CDR3 reads CASSQDSGWFAHEQYF. The CDR3 DNA is TGTGCCAGCAGCCAAGATAGCGGCTGGTTTGCCCACGAGCAGTACTTC.

This clone showed up just once. This chain joins TRBV9 and TRBJ2-3, with D hard to call. Looked up from germline, CDR1 is SGDLS and CDR2 is YYNGEE. The V end was cut by 4 bases, the J end by 1 base, with 10 bases between. CDR3 length equals 14 residues. CDR3 region: CASSNRPGTDTQYF. CDR3 DNA: TGTGCCAGCAGCAACCGACCGGGCACAGATACGCAGTATTTT.

The rearrangement joins TRBV5-1 to TRBJ2-3; D remains ambiguous. From germline, CDR1 is SGHRS and CDR2 YFSETQ. Deletions cut 6 bases from V and 0 bases from J, with 8 bases between. The CDR3 has 13 amino acids. CDR3 in DNA: TGCGCCAGCACGACTTTTAGCACAGATACGCAGTATTTT. Translating it yields CASTTFSTDTQYF.